Shown below are 20 T cell receptor beta chains from a single sample sequenced in a study of T-cell reconstitution after alpha-beta-depleted transplantation in children. Molecular barcoding with unique molecular identifiers was used for the TCRbeta library. TCRdb reprocessed the PCR reads via MiXCR and lists one record per CDR3 protein. The sample carries a few hundred thousand distinct CDR3 sequences, around 10% recorded once. This specimen was PBMCs, taken before TCRalphabeta/CD19-depleted stem cell transplant. The origin of the receptors is a boy under three years old with acute myeloid leukemia, due to receive a stem cell transplant.

This clonotype was recorded many times. The gene calls are TRBV5-5 and TRBJ2-1; 9 bases are a match to TRBD1. The CDR3 loop spans 15 amino acids. Germline values: CDR1 SGHKS, CDR2 YYEKEE (reference sequence). Trimming at V came to 6 bases and at J to 6 bases, leaving 10 bases not matched to a gene. The CDR3 sequence: CASTLTGTGPNEQFF. The CDR3 region has the DNA TGTGCCAGCACCCTCACCGGGACAGGGCCCAATGAGCAGTTCTTC.

This clonotype was picked up many times. This chain uses TRBV5-1 with TRBJ2-6; D not certain. Germline lookup yields CDR1 SGHRS and CDR2 YFSETQ. The germline V and J ends were trimmed by 0 bases and 3 bases, with 7 bases remaining between them. CDR3 length: 15 amino acids. The CDR3 loop is CASSLEVYGANVLTF. For the CDR3, the DNA is TGCGCCAGCAGCTTGGAGGTTTATGGGGCCAACGTCCTGACTTTC.

This clonotype was seen at least ten times. This rearrangement joins TRBV4-3 to TRBJ2-2; possible D gene TRBD2, 6 bases. This CDR3 is 14 amino acids long. Germline CDR1 is LGHNA and CDR2 is YSLEER. With 7 bases removed from V and 4 bases from J, the gap between germline ends came to 13 bases. CDR3 loop: CASNPGLLTGELFF. Written as DNA, the CDR3 is TGCGCCAGCAACCCGGGACTGCTCACCGGGGAGCTGTTTTTT.

This clonotype has a single count. A much bigger clone sits one base away, suggesting this may be a read error. V is TRBV5-1 and J is TRBJ2-7; TRBD1 or TRBD2 may be the D gene (7 bases each). The CDR3 has 15 amino acids. Germline V gene data show CDR1 as SGHRS and CDR2 as YFSETQ. In nucleotides, the CDR3 is TGCGCCATCAGCTTGGGGGCAGGGGGGGCCTACGAGCAGTACTTC. This sequence encodes CAISLGAGGAYEQYF.

The chain has TRBV29-1 and TRBJ2-7; 9 nucleotides agree with TRBD2. V was clipped by 1 base and J by 2 bases; unmatched bases: 6. Germline V gene sequence: CDR1 SQVTM, CDR2 ANQGSEA. There are 15 residues in the CDR3. This chain's CDR3 is CSVEGKAGGPYEQYF. The CDR3 nucleotides read TGCAGCGTTGAAGGGAAAGCGGGAGGACCCTACGAGCAGTACTTC.

This clonotype was observed at least ten times. The chain is built from TRBV30 and TRBJ2-1; D call uncertain. Trimming removed 0 bases at V and 2 bases at J, with 17 bases between. The CDR3 sequence is 17 residues long. Germline V lookup: CDR1 GTSNPN, CDR2 SVGIG (reference sequence). The CDR3 here is CAWSVLHRTGAYNEQFF. The DNA for the CDR3 is TGTGCCTGGAGTGTACTCCATAGGACGGGTGCCTACAATGAGCAGTTCTTC.

Many counts were recorded for this clonotype. V is TRBV27 and J is TRBJ1-5; maybe TRBD1 (6 bases). V lost 5 bases and J 5 bases, leaving 13 bases between the germline ends. Germline CDR1 MNHEY, CDR2 SMNVEV (reference sequence). CDR3 size: 14 residues. CDR3 coding DNA: TGTGCCAGCAGTCCGCACAGGGCCGATCAGCCCCAGCATTTT. This translates into CASSPHRADQPQHF.

The J gene is TRBJ2-1, the V gene TRBV5-1, with TRBD2 identical over 13 bases. The V gene's germline CDR1 is SGHRS and CDR2 YFSETQ. V lost 4 bases, J lost 5 bases, and 6 bases stayed unmatched. The CDR3 has 16 residues. The CDR3 protein is CASSATGTSGDNEQFF. CDR3 DNA sequence: TGCGCCAGCAGCGCAACCGGGACTAGCGGGGACAATGAGCAGTTCTTC.

This clonotype was detected many times. The rearrangement joins TRBV20-1 to TRBJ2-3; TRBD1 aligns across 7 bases. V shed 4 bases, J shed 0 bases, and the junction held 4 bases outside the gene matches. The CDR3 runs to 14 residues. Germline V CDR1 and CDR2: DFQATT, SNEGSKA (reference sequence). The CDR3: CSANRGRSTDTQYF. CDR3 coding DNA: TGCAGTGCTAACAGGGGTAGAAGCACAGATACGCAGTATTTT.

Concerning this clonotype itself: A much more abundant neighbour one base away suggests this may be a read error. The chain joins TRBV10-2 to TRBJ2-7, with 8 bases matching TRBD1. Per germline, CDR1 WSHSY and CDR2 SAAADI. The CDR3 length is 14 residues. The CDR3 sequence: CASKRTGRWNDQYF. The CDR3 coding sequence is TGCGCCAGCAAGAGGACAGGGCGTTGGAACGACCAGTACTTC.

This clonotype was detected ten times or more. CDR3 DNA sequence: TGTGCCAGCAGCCCCAGGACAGGGCCCGCAACTAATGAAAAACTGTTTTTT. Its protein is CASSPRTGPATNEKLFF. The chain uses TRBV7-3 and TRBJ1-4, with 8 bases identical to TRBD1. V trimming: 5 bases; J trimming: 0 bases; junction bases outside the gene matches: 8. The germline gives CDR1 SGHTA, CDR2 FQGTGA. CDR3 size: 17 residues.

There are many counts of this clonotype. CDR3: CASSPVPRGQGPRAKNIQYF. The CDR3 region has the DNA TGTGCCAGCAGCCCCGTACCGCGGGGACAGGGTCCCAGGGCCAAAAACATTCAGTACTTC. The rearrangement links TRBV12-3 or TRBV12-4 to TRBJ2-4; 9 nucleotides line up with TRBD1. V was pared by 6 bases and J by 1 base, with 19 bases of the junction left unmatched. The CDR3 runs to 20 residues.

The table lists this clonotype with many counts. The V gene is TRBV7-9, the J gene TRBJ2-7, with D perhaps TRBD1 or TRBD2 (5 bases each). This CDR3 contains 15 residues. The germline V and J ends were trimmed by 5 bases and 0 bases, with 14 bases remaining between them. Germline loops: CDR1 SEHNR, CDR2 FQNEAQ (reference sequence). As DNA, the CDR3 is TGTGCCAGCAGCGAGGGTGAGGGGATCTCCTACGAGCAGTACTTC. It codes for CASSEGEGISYEQYF.

Many counts were recorded for this clonotype. V is TRBV11-2 and J is TRBJ1-1; D is perhaps TRBD1 (6 bases). V gave up 4 bases and J gave up 2 bases, with 8 bases separating them. This CDR3 contains 13 residues. CDR1 is SGHAT and CDR2 is FQNNGV in the germline V gene. CDR3: CASSSGVNTEAFF. DNA of the CDR3: TGTGCCAGCAGCTCAGGGGTTAACACTGAAGCTTTCTTT. The full variable domain, its missing parts supplied by reference TRBV11-2 and TRBJ1-1, is EAGVAQSPRYKIIEKRQSVAFWCNPISGHATLYWYQQILGQGPKLLIQFQNNGVVDDSQLPKDRFSAERLKGVDSTLKIQPAKLEDSAVYLCASSSGVNTEAFFGQGTRLTVV.

This clonotype occurred many times. The chain links TRBV18 to TRBJ1-4; tentative D call: TRBD1 (5 bases). Germline V CDR1 and CDR2: KGHSH, LQKENI. Trimming pared 2 bases from V and 8 bases from J, leaving 12 bases between. The CDR3 consists of 14 residues. The CDR3 coding sequence is TGTGCCAGCTCACCAGAGGGACTCGGGGAAAAACTGTTTTTT. Protein product: CASSPEGLGEKLFF.

A note on this clonotype: This may arise from a read error, as a much more abundant clone is one base away. The CDR3 ends on some other residue instead of the conserved phenylalanine or tryptophan, so this is likely a read error. The V gene is TRBV5-1, the J gene TRBJ2-3; tentative D call: TRBD2 (5 bases). Trimming cost V 5 bases and J 5 bases, with 15 bases left between them. Germline V lookup: CDR1 SGHRS, CDR2 YFSETQ. This CDR3 has 14 amino acids. This chain's CDR3 is CASRDGRGVDTQYL. DNA for the CDR3: TGCGCCAGCAGGGATGGTCGGGGAGTAGATACGCAGTATCTT.

Notes on this clonotype: Given a much more abundant clone one base away, this may be a read error. V is TRBV6-1 and J is TRBJ2-1, with 8 nucleotides matching TRBD2. The CDR3 is 15 residues long. Germline CDR1 MNHNS, CDR2 SASEGT. CDR3 sequence (DNA): TGTGCCAGCAGTCCCTTGCGGGGGGCATACAATGAGCAGATCTTC. It specifies CASSPLRGAYNEQIF.

At least ten counts were recorded for this clonotype. This chain links TRBV20-1 with TRBJ2-1; TRBD2 aligns across 13 bases. The germline V gene has CDR1 DFQATT and CDR2 SNEGSKA (reference sequence). This CDR3 is built from 14 residues. V trimming: 5 bases; J trimming: 8 bases; junction bases outside the gene matches: 6. The CDR3 loop is CSAGGTSGTHEQFF. The CDR3 coding sequence is TGCAGTGCTGGGGGGACTAGCGGGACCCATGAGCAGTTCTTC.

This clonotype showed up many times. The rearrangement joins TRBV5-1 to TRBJ2-1; TRBD1 is a possible D gene (6 bases). Trimming removed 3 bases at V and 7 bases at J, with 8 bases between. The CDR3 spans 12 residues. Looked up from germline, CDR1 is SGHRS and CDR2 is YFSETQ. The CDR3 sequence: CASSSQGNEQFF. The CDR3 bases are TGCGCCAGCAGCTCTCAGGGGAATGAGCAGTTCTTC.

The V gene is TRBV18, the J gene TRBJ2-7; D possibly corresponds to TRBD2 (5 bases). Germline CDR1 KGHSH, CDR2 LQKENI. The CDR3 extends over 11 amino acids. DNA of the CDR3: TGTGTCTCGAGCGGAACCTACGAGCAGTACTTC. Its translation: CVSSGTYEQYF. The full variable domain, completed using reference TRBV18 and TRBJ2-7, is NAGVMQNPRHLVRRRGQEARLRCSPMKGHSHVYWYRQLPEEGLKFMVYLQKENIIDESGMPKERFSAEFPKEGPSILRIQQVVRGDSAAYFCVSSGTYEQYFGPGTRLTVT.